Listed below are T cell receptor beta chains from one sample, sequenced in a study of CD8+CD57+ T cells in acquired aplastic anemia. Each CDR3 protein gets one entry after TCRdb re-called the reads with MiXCR. The data show 100,000 to 150,000 distinct CDR3 sequences, approximately 40% seen once. Sequencing was performed on sorted CD4+, CD8+, or CD8+CD57+ T cells (not recorded which) from PBMCs. These receptors were obtained from a human donor with aplastic anemia. The CDR3 runs from the conserved cysteine through the conserved F or W. Each record gives: CDR3 DNA, CDR3 protein, clone size, D gene, V gene, J gene. The D gene is left open where the match is weak. Some rows have no size entry. The others give once, few or many, or a class for an expanded clone.

DNA: TGTGCCAGCAGTTACGAGCCAGGGTGGTACGAGCAGTACTTC; CDR3: CASSYEPGWYEQYF; size: few; D: -; V: TRBV6-2/TRBV6-3; J: TRBJ2-7
DNA: TGTGCCAGTAGTATACAGGGCCGGAGCACTGAAGCTTTCTTT; CDR3: CASSIQGRSTEAFF; size: -; D: -; V: TRBV19; J: TRBJ1-1
DNA: TGTGCCAGTAGTAGCCAGGGGGCCTATGGCTACACCTTC; CDR3: CASSSQGAYGYTF; size: -; D: TRBD1; V: TRBV19; J: TRBJ1-2
DNA: TGCAGCGTCGCGGACCGAAGCTCTGGAAACACCATATATTTT; CDR3: CSVADRSSGNTIYF; size: -; D: -; V: TRBV29-1; J: TRBJ1-3
DNA: TGTGCCACCAGCAGAGTTCAGGAAGACAATCAGCCCCAGCATTTT; CDR3: CATSRVQEDNQPQHF; size: -; D: -; V: TRBV15; J: TRBJ1-5
DNA: TGTGCCAGCAGCTGGAGGGCCCCCCGGAATGAGCAGTTCTTC; CDR3: CASSWRAPRNEQFF; size: many; D: -; V: TRBV5-6; J: TRBJ2-1
DNA: TGTGCCAGCAGCTTCGGGGAGGGGTTTATGAACACTGAAGCTTTCTTT; CDR3: CASSFGEGFMNTEAFF; size: -; D: -; V: TRBV27; J: TRBJ1-1
DNA: TGTGCCAGCAGCACCCAGTCCAATGAGCAGTTCTTC; CDR3: CASSTQSNEQFF; size: once; D: -; V: TRBV7-2; J: TRBJ2-1
DNA: TGTGCCAGCAGTGTCGGGGCGGGGAATCAGCCCCAGCATTTT; CDR3: CASSVGAGNQPQHF; size: -; D: -; V: TRBV7-9; J: TRBJ1-5
DNA: TGCGCCAGCAGCTTGTCTTCTGGCACTAATGAAAAACTGTTTTTT; CDR3: CASSLSSGTNEKLFF; size: -; D: -; V: TRBV5-1; J: TRBJ1-4
DNA: TGCAGTGCTAGGACAGGGGATCAGCCCCAGCATTTT; CDR3: CSARTGDQPQHF; size: -; D: TRBD1; V: TRBV20-1; J: TRBJ1-5
DNA: TGTGCCAGCAGCTTCAAGAAGGATACGCAGTATTTT; CDR3: CASSFKKDTQYF; size: many; D: -; V: TRBV7-2; J: TRBJ2-3
DNA: TGTGCCAGCAGTGAATTGGGCTTTCAAGAGACCCAGTACTTC; CDR3: CASSELGFQETQYF; size: many; D: -; V: TRBV6-1; J: TRBJ2-5
DNA: TGTGCCAGCAGCCGGAGACAGGGGAGAGATACGCAGTATTTT; CDR3: CASSRRQGRDTQYF; size: -; D: TRBD1; V: TRBV3-1; J: TRBJ2-3
DNA: TGTGCCAGCAGCCAGAACAGGGGGAGCACAGATACGCAGTATTTT; CDR3: CASSQNRGSTDTQYF; size: many; D: TRBD1; V: TRBV7-2; J: TRBJ2-3
DNA: TGTGCCAGCAGCTTAAGTAACGTCCCGAACACCGGGGAGCTGTTTTTT; CDR3: CASSLSNVPNTGELFF; size: -; D: -; V: TRBV11-1; J: TRBJ2-2
DNA: TGTGCCAGCAGTTACTCGTTCCCAGGGGGCACTGAAGCTTTCTTT; CDR3: CASSYSFPGGTEAFF; size: -; D: TRBD1; V: TRBV6-5; J: TRBJ1-1
DNA: TGTGCCAGCAGTGGTGACGGGGGGTTGGGGGATACGCAGTATTTT; CDR3: CASSGDGGLGDTQYF; size: many; D: TRBD2; V: TRBV2; J: TRBJ2-3
DNA: TGTGCCACCAGCAGAGAGGAACTAGCTAGTGATACGCAGTATTTT; CDR3: CATSREELASDTQYF; size: once; D: -; V: TRBV15; J: TRBJ2-3
DNA: TGTGCCAGCAGTTCTTCCGGGACAGTTTACGAGCAGTACTTC; CDR3: CASSSSGTVYEQYF; size: once; D: TRBD1; V: TRBV28; J: TRBJ2-7
DNA: TGTGCCAGTAGTATAGAGGGTAAAAAACTGTTTTTT; CDR3: CASSIEGKKLFF; size: many; D: -; V: TRBV19; J: TRBJ1-4
DNA: TGCGCCAGCAGTACAGGAAACTCTGGAAACACCATATATTTT; CDR3: CASSTGNSGNTIYF; size: once; D: -; V: TRBV10-1; J: TRBJ1-3
DNA: TGTGCCACCAGTGACCCGCCGGCCGGGGGACAAGAGACCCAGTACTTC; CDR3: CATSDPPAGGQETQYF; size: once; D: -; V: TRBV24-1; J: TRBJ2-5
DNA: TGTGCCAGCAGCTTGTCCGGGACTAGCGGGGGAGAGCAGTTCTTC; CDR3: CASSLSGTSGGEQFF; size: few; D: TRBD2; V: TRBV5-4; J: TRBJ2-1
DNA: TGTGCCAGCAGCCGGGGGGAGAATGAGCAGTTCTTC; CDR3: CASSRGENEQFF; size: -; D: TRBD2; V: TRBV9; J: TRBJ2-1
DNA: TGTGCCAGCAGCTCCCCCCAGGGAACGGGCGGCTACACCTTC; CDR3: CASSSPQGTGGYTF; size: many; D: -; V: TRBV7-9; J: TRBJ1-2
DNA: TGTGCCAGCAGCTTCGAGGGGACGGGGCCCTACGAGCAGTACTTC; CDR3: CASSFEGTGPYEQYF; size: many; D: -; V: TRBV7-8; J: TRBJ2-7
DNA: TGTGCCAGCAGTCCTAGCCGGGGAGGGGCCTCCTATGGCTACACCTTC; CDR3: CASSPSRGGASYGYTF; size: many; D: -; V: TRBV7-8; J: TRBJ1-2
DNA: TGTGCTTCGGGACAGGGGGATTATGGCTACACCTTC; CDR3: CASGQGDYGYTF; size: -; D: TRBD1; V: TRBV7-7; J: TRBJ1-2
DNA: TGCAGCGTTGCTACCGTTCGTTCCTATGAGCAGTTCTTC; CDR3: CSVATVRSYEQFF; size: -; D: -; V: TRBV29-1; J: TRBJ2-1
DNA: TGTGCCACCAGCCACAGTCGAGGGACTAATGAAAAACTGTTTTTT; CDR3: CATSHSRGTNEKLFF; size: many; D: -; V: TRBV15; J: TRBJ1-4
DNA: TGTGCCAGCAGTTACCAATTAGGGGTAAGCTCCTACAATGAGCAGTTCTTC; CDR3: CASSYQLGVSSYNEQFF; size: few; D: -; V: TRBV6-2/TRBV6-3; J: TRBJ2-1
DNA: TGTGCCAGCAGCTTGGGACAGGGAGTGGAAGGAAAGCTGTTTTTT; CDR3: CASSLGQGVEGKLFF; size: -; D: TRBD1; V: TRBV5-8; J: TRBJ1-4
DNA: TGTGCCAGCAGTTACTCATGGAAAGGCACCGAGCAGTACTTC; CDR3: CASSYSWKGTEQYF; size: -; D: -; V: TRBV6-2/TRBV6-3; J: TRBJ2-7
DNA: TGCGCCAGCAGCTTCGGGTCAGGGACAAGAAGCTATGGCTACACCTTC; CDR3: CASSFGSGTRSYGYTF; size: many; D: -; V: TRBV5-1; J: TRBJ1-2
DNA: TGTGCCAGCAGCTGGCGCGGGACTAGCGGGGGGATAGATACGCAATATTTT; CDR3: CASSWRGTSGGIDTQYF; size: many; D: TRBD2; V: TRBV11-1; J: TRBJ2-3
DNA: TGTGCCAGCAGCCCGGCAATGGGCAGGGAGGGGAAAGGCTACACCTTC; CDR3: CASSPAMGREGKGYTF; size: many; D: -; V: TRBV11-2; J: TRBJ1-2
DNA: TGTGCCAGCAGCTCGGGACAGTTAGGGGAGACCCAGTACTTC; CDR3: CASSSGQLGETQYF; size: many; D: TRBD1; V: TRBV5-4; J: TRBJ2-5
DNA: TGTGCCAGCAGCCAAGGGGACAGGGAGACCCAGTACTTT; CDR3: CASSQGDRETQYF; size: -; D: TRBD1; V: TRBV4-2; J: TRBJ2-5
DNA: TGTGCCAGCAGTTCAAACCTAGGAAGGGGGACTAATGAAAAACTGTTTTTT; CDR3: CASSSNLGRGTNEKLFF; size: few; D: -; V: TRBV28; J: TRBJ1-4
DNA: TGCAGCAGCCGACAGACAGGCTTGGGCTACACCTTC; CDR3: CSSRQTGLGYTF; size: -; D: -; V: TRBV29-1; J: TRBJ1-2
DNA: TGTGCCAGCAGCTTTAAAGTGGGAGGGGGGCGTGAGACCCAGTACTTC; CDR3: CASSFKVGGGRETQYF; size: -; D: -; V: TRBV7-6; J: TRBJ2-5
DNA: TGTGCCAGCATTAGGACAGGGGCGAACACTGAAGCTTTCTTT; CDR3: CASIRTGANTEAFF; size: many; D: TRBD1; V: TRBV6-5; J: TRBJ1-1
DNA: TGTGCCAGCAGTGGAGGCACTAATGAGCAGTTCTTC; CDR3: CASSGGTNEQFF; size: -; D: -; V: TRBV10-2; J: TRBJ2-1
DNA: TGTGCCAGCAGCCTCTATAGGGAGGAGTGGTTCTTC; CDR3: CASSLYREEWFF; size: -; D: -; V: TRBV7-6; J: TRBJ2-1
DNA: TGTGCCATCAGACAGGGGTCAATGTGGAATGAGCAGTTCTTC; CDR3: CAIRQGSMWNEQFF; size: -; D: TRBD1; V: TRBV10-3; J: TRBJ2-1
DNA: TGTGCCAGCAGTTTAGGGACAGGATCAAGAAACACCATATATTTT; CDR3: CASSLGTGSRNTIYF; size: many; D: TRBD1; V: TRBV12-3/TRBV12-4; J: TRBJ1-3
DNA: TGCAGTGCTAGATCCATCAGGGGCTGGGGCTATGGCTACACCTTC; CDR3: CSARSIRGWGYGYTF; size: many; D: -; V: TRBV20-1; J: TRBJ1-2
DNA: TGTGCCAGCTCACCACGGGGAGCTGGGACTGAAGCTTTCTTT; CDR3: CASSPRGAGTEAFF; size: few; D: -; V: TRBV18; J: TRBJ1-1
DNA: TGTGCCAGCAGCCCGCCGCGGAGTGAGCAGTTCTTC; CDR3: CASSPPRSEQFF; size: many; D: -; V: TRBV5-5; J: TRBJ2-1
DNA: TGTGCCAGCAGCTTAGGTGTGGGCCCCTACGAGCAGTACTTC; CDR3: CASSLGVGPYEQYF; size: -; D: -; V: TRBV7-2; J: TRBJ2-7
DNA: TGTGCCAGCAGCTTAGGAGGGTATGTGAATGAGCAGTTCTTC; CDR3: CASSLGGYVNEQFF; size: -; D: -; V: TRBV11-2; J: TRBJ2-1
DNA: TGCAGTGCTCCCGGGACTAGCACAGATACGCAGTATTTT; CDR3: CSAPGTSTDTQYF; size: many; D: -; V: TRBV20-1; J: TRBJ2-3
DNA: TGTGCCAGCAGGTTGGGACAGGGGCTTTACGAGCAGTACTTC; CDR3: CASRLGQGLYEQYF; size: -; D: TRBD1; V: TRBV2; J: TRBJ2-7